This T cell receptor (beta chain) comes out of a study of CD8 T cells in Susac syndrome. The germline V and J ends were trimmed by 0 bases and 0 bases, with 9 bases remaining between them. The germline V gene has CDR1 GTSNPN and CDR2 SVGIG (reference sequence). CDR3 length: 15 amino acids. The RNA input was roughly 0.45 to 1 ug, and it was reverse transcribed with random hexamers. By means of immunoSEQ multiplex PCR, TCR beta CDR3 spanning 54 Vbeta and 13 Jbeta underwent amplification. Each CDR3 protein gets one entry after TCRdb re-called the immunoSEQ multiplex PCR reads with MiXCR. Among 110,000 or so distinct CDR3 sequences listed, 90% to 95% were seen once. The authors sequenced TCR beta from blood CD8+ and CD4+ T cells. Relapsing-remitting disease, either stable or active, was present in the treatment-naive patients who were the multiple sclerosis controls. Negative isolation yielded CD4+ and CD8+ T cells, and FACS enriched TEMRA cells.

The sequence came from a human donor with multiple sclerosis. This chain uses TRBV30 with TRBJ1-3, with D uncertain. The sample comprised CD4+ T cells from PBMCs. The DNA of the CDR3 is TGTGCCTGGAGTGTACTACACCGCTCTGGAAACACCATATATTTT. It encodes CAWSVLHRSGNTIYF.